These 6 T cell receptor beta chains came from one sample sequenced in a study of PD-1 blockade in classical Hodgkin lymphoma. Only in-frame clones appear in the TCRdb table, and some are missing; sequencing was by immunoSEQ multiplex PCR. Of around 40,000 clones listed, about two thirds are singletons. All trial patients relapsed after autologous stem cell transplantation. The starting material was peripheral blood mononuclear cells (PBMCs), obtained at baseline. Every receptor here comes from a human donor with classical Hodgkin lymphoma.

The CDR3 nucleotides read TGTGCTAGTGGTTTGTCTAACAGTATAACAGATACGCAGTATTTT. It codes for CASGLSNSITDTQYF. The chain has TRBV12-5 and TRBJ2-3; D gene unclear. This CDR3 has 15 amino acids. Trimming cost V 2 bases and J 3 bases, with 12 bases left between them. Germline V gene data show CDR1 as LGHNT and CDR2 as FRNRAP.

This clone was picked up one time. The J gene is TRBJ2-7, the V gene TRBV7-3; a weak D match, TRBD2 (5 bases). Germline lookup yields CDR1 SGHTA and CDR2 FQGTGA. This CDR3 spans 18 amino acids. V was shortened by 5 bases and J by 2 bases, with 25 bases between the two germline ends. The CDR3, as DNA: TGTGCCAGCAGCACGGACCGGGATCCGGCCCTCTCGACCTACGAGCAGTACTTC. Translation: CASSTDRDPALSTYEQYF.

The V call is TRBV5-4, the J call TRBJ2-7; D gene uncertain. V shed 0 bases and J shed 1 base, with 5 bases lying between them. This CDR3 is 13 amino acids long. CDR1 and CDR2 (germline): SGHNT, YYREEE (reference sequence). CDR3 amino acids: CASSLVGSYEQYF. DNA for the CDR3: TGTGCCAGCAGCTTGGTGGGATCCTACGAGCAGTACTTC. The variable domain in full, completed from reference TRBV5-4 and TRBJ2-7, reads ETGVTQSPTHLIKTRGQQVTLRCSSQSGHNTVSWYQQALGQGPQFIFQYYREEENGRGNFPPRFSGLQFPNYSSELNVNALELDDSALYLCASSLVGSYEQYFGPGTRLTVT.

The V call is TRBV10-3, the J call TRBJ2-1; 14 nucleotides line up with TRBD2. The trim removed 10 bases at V and 5 bases at J, leaving 7 bases unmatched. Germline lookup yields CDR1 ENHRY and CDR2 SYGVKD. This CDR3 has 15 residues. The CDR3 nucleotides read TGTGCCACGTGGACTAGCGGGGGGTACAACAATGAGCAGTTCTTC. Translated: CATWTSGGYNNEQFF.

The V gene is TRBV7-6, the J gene TRBJ1-1; D is undetermined. Germline assignment: CDR1 SGHVS and CDR2 FNYEAQ. The CDR3 is 14 amino acids. V was pared by 1 base and J by 7 bases, with 13 bases between. CDR3 protein: CASSLVGERDEAFF. For the CDR3, the DNA is TGTGCCAGCAGCTTAGTTGGGGAGAGGGATGAAGCTTTCTTT.

V gene TRBV7-8 combines with J gene TRBJ1-5; a possible D gene is TRBD1 (6 bases). Trimming took off 6 bases at V and 0 bases at J, with 12 bases between the two ends. Germline lookup yields CDR1 SGHVS and CDR2 FQNEAQ. This CDR3 has 15 residues. DNA for the CDR3: TGTGCCAGCAGTACAGGGAAGTATAGCAATCAGCCCCAGCATTTT. Translated, it gives CASSTGKYSNQPQHF.